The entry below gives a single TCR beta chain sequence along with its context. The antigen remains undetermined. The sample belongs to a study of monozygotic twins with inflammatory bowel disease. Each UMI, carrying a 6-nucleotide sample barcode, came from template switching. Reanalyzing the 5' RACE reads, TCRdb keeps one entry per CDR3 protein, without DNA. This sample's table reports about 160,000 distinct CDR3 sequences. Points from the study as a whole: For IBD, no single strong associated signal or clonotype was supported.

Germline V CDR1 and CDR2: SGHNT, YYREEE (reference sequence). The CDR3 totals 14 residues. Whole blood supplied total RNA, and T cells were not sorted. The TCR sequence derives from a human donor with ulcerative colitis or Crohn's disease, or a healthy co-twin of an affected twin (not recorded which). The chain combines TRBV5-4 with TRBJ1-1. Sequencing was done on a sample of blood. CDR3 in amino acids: CASRFSGGSTEAFF.